Listed here are 15 T cell receptor beta chains from one sample, sequenced in a study of PD-1 blockade in classical Hodgkin lymphoma. Each and every patient relapsed after autologous stem cell transplantation, and patients got differing brentuximab vedotin exposure. Clones were sequenced by immunoSEQ multiplex PCR, and TCRdb holds only the in-frame ones, with some missing. The sample yields 45,000 to 55,000 clones, 73% seen once. The sample here was peripheral blood mononuclear cells (PBMCs), taken before the second cycle of nivolumab. The receptors were gathered from a human donor with classical Hodgkin lymphoma.

The gene calls are TRBV30 and TRBJ2-7; D is unclear. CDR1 GTSNPN and CDR2 SVGIG come from the germline V gene (reference sequence). V lost 5 bases and J 0 bases, leaving 5 bases between the germline ends. This CDR3 is 11 amino acids long. The CDR3: CAWGFSYEQYF. The CDR3 DNA is TGTGCCTGGGGATTCTCCTACGAGCAGTACTTC.

V gene TRBV25-1 combines with J gene TRBJ2-1; TRBD1 might be the D (6 bases). The V gene lost 4 bases and the J gene lost 5 bases, with 15 bases spanning the gap. The CDR3 extends over 15 amino acids. CDR1 is MGHDK, CDR2 SYGVNS, per germline. This CDR3 is CASSGGLADNNEQFF. The CDR3 coding sequence is TGTGCCAGCAGTGGGGGGCTAGCCGATAACAATGAGCAGTTCTTC.

CDR3 sequence reads: CASRDRGGATNEKLFF. The CDR3, as DNA: TGTGCCAGTAGGGACAGGGGAGGGGCAACTAATGAAAAACTGTTTTTT. This chain uses TRBV19 with TRBJ1-4; TRBD1 agrees at 9 bases. Germline CDR1 LNHDA, CDR2 SQIVND (reference sequence). CDR3 size: 16 residues. Losses at the gene ends were 6 bases for V and 0 bases for J; bases not matched to a gene: 5.

The chain employs TRBV2 and TRBJ1-5, with 7 bases that match TRBD1. The CDR3 has 15 amino acids. Looked up from germline, CDR1 is SNHLY and CDR2 is FYNNEI. Trimming removed 4 bases from V and 2 bases from J; junction bases left unmatched: 5. In nucleotides, the CDR3 is TGTGCCAGCAGTGTTTCCGGACAGGGCAATCAGCCCCAGCATTTT. Translation: CASSVSGQGNQPQHF. The full variable domain, in which reference TRBV2 and TRBJ1-5 provide the parts outside the CDR3, is EPEVTQTPSHQVTQMGQEVILRCVPISNHLYFYWYRQILGQKVEFLVSFYNNEISEKSEIFDDQFSVERPDGSNFTLKIRSTKLEDSAMYFCASSVSGQGNQPQHFGDGTRLSIL.

The V gene is TRBV7-3, the J gene TRBJ2-3; possibly TRBD2 for D (5 bases). V was trimmed by 6 bases and J by 3 bases, leaving 10 bases between them. Germline V CDR1 and CDR2: SGHTA, FQGTGA. This CDR3 comprises 13 residues. The CDR3 DNA is TGTGCCAGCAGACCCGGAGGTACAGATACGCAGTATTTT. Residues: CASRPGGTDTQYF.

V is TRBV6-5 and J is TRBJ1-2, with D unresolved. The CDR3 is 13 residues long. Germline CDR1 reads MNHEY; CDR2 reads SVGAGI. V was trimmed by 2 bases and J by 10 bases, leaving 14 bases between them. CDR3 sequence reads: CASSYGFSIAYTF. DNA for the CDR3: TGTGCCAGCAGTTACGGGTTTAGCATCGCCTACACCTTC.

The table lists this clone with a few counts. The chain combines TRBV6-5 with TRBJ2-1; 10 nucleotides align to TRBD2. V shed 5 bases, J shed 7 bases, and the junction held 8 bases outside the gene matches. In germline, CDR1 is MNHEY, CDR2 SVGAGI. This CDR3 is built from 15 residues. The CDR3 DNA follows: TGTGCCAGCAGTCCTCTAGCGGGAGCACATAATGAGCAGTTCTTC. Amino acid sequence: CASSPLAGAHNEQFF.

This clone was recorded once. This chain connects TRBV7-9 to TRBJ1-2, with D unresolved. CDR1 is SEHNR and CDR2 is FQNEAQ in the germline V gene (reference sequence). This CDR3 has 14 residues. V was trimmed by 2 bases and J by 2 bases, leaving 9 bases between them. CDR3 sequence reads: CASSLFPLNYGYTF. The CDR3, as DNA: TGTGCCAGCAGCTTATTTCCCTTGAACTATGGCTACACCTTC. Combining the CDR3 with reference TRBV7-9 and TRBJ1-2 gives the whole variable domain DTGVSQNPRHKITKRGQNVTFRCDPISEHNRLYWYRQTLGQGPEFLTYFQNEAQLEKSRLLSDRFSAERPKGSFSTLEIQRTEQGDSAMYLCASSLFPLNYGYTFGSGTRLTVV.

The V call is TRBV4-2, the J call TRBJ1-4; 8 bases align to TRBD1. V trimming: 4 bases; J trimming: 6 bases; junction bases outside the gene matches: 7. Germline CDR1 is LGHNA and CDR2 is YNFKEQ. The CDR3 contains 15 residues. Written as DNA, the CDR3 is TGTGCCAGCAGCCGCGGACAGGGAGACGATGAAAAACTGTTTTTT. The encoded protein is CASSRGQGDDEKLFF.

J is TRBJ2-7 and V is TRBV7-9; the D gene is possibly TRBD1 (6 bases). The CDR3 consists of 14 residues. The V end lost 1 base, the J end lost 5 bases, and 12 bases lay between the germline ends. CDR1 and CDR2 (germline): SEHNR, FQNEAQ (reference sequence). The CDR3 nucleotides read TGTGCCAGCAGCTTAGGGGGGCAGGGTCACGAGCAGTACTTC. This codes for CASSLGGQGHEQYF.

The chain carries TRBV30 and TRBJ2-5, with a possible D match to TRBD2 (6 bases). The closer fit of TRBJ2-7 to the DNA end suggests the J call may be wrong. Germline V gene data show CDR1 as GTSNPN and CDR2 as SVGIG (reference sequence). CDR3 size: 17 residues. CDR3 in DNA: TGTGCCTGGAGCGACTCACCTAGAGGGCGGGGCACCTACGAGCAGTACTTC. It codes for CAWSDSPRGRGTYEQYF.

This rearrangement joins TRBV7-6 to TRBJ2-7; 9 nucleotides match TRBD2. This CDR3 has 16 amino acids. Germline V CDR1 and CDR2: SGHVS, FNYEAQ. The ends lost 3 bases at V and 5 bases at J; junction bases unmatched: 11. The CDR3 reads CASSFWAREGQNEQYF. CDR3 sequence (DNA): TGTGCCAGCAGCTTCTGGGCGCGGGAGGGCCAGAACGAGCAGTACTTC.

The chain recombines TRBV11-2 with TRBJ2-7; a weak D match, TRBD2 (6 bases). This CDR3 has 12 amino acids. The V gene's germline CDR1 is SGHAT and CDR2 FQNNGV. V shed 6 bases and J shed 3 bases, with 9 bases lying between them. The CDR3 loop is CASRSTSYEQYF. The DNA of the CDR3 is TGTGCCAGCAGGTCGACTAGCTACGAGCAGTACTTC.

CDR3: CASSPSHTNTEAFF. The CDR3, as DNA: TGTGCCAGCTCCCCAAGCCACACGAACACTGAAGCTTTCTTT. J is TRBJ1-1 and V is TRBV6-4; D ambiguous. This CDR3 is 14 amino acids long. The ends were cut back, 8 bases at V and 1 base at J, with 14 bases in the middle. Germline loops: CDR1 MRHNA, CDR2 SNTAGT.

This rearrangement joins TRBV5-1 to TRBJ2-7, with 11 bases identical to TRBD2. Per germline, CDR1 SGHRS and CDR2 YFSETQ. The CDR3 consists of 16 residues. V was pared by 0 bases and J by 4 bases, with 6 bases of the junction left unmatched. In nucleotides, the CDR3 is TGCGCCAGCAGCTTGGGACTAGCGGGGTACCAATACGAGCAGTACTTC. Encoded protein: CASSLGLAGYQYEQYF.